This T cell receptor (beta chain) derives from a study of blood T cell repertoires in COVID-19. Turning to the study itself: Acute and convalescent COVID-19 specimens originated in the United States, Italy and Spain. PBMCs, B-cell-depleted T cells, or T cells provided the cDNA or gDNA that made up the material.

In the source study's methods: Estimation of nucleated cell counts relied on the amplification of reference gene primers. The table came from immunoSEQ multiplex PCR; TCRdb's copy has only in-frame clones and leaves some out. V and J calls and clone size are as listed in that table; D and trimming were resolved from the DNA. This sample has 57,000 or so clones, with around 84% found just once. The CDR3 has 17 residues. Germline values: CDR1 SGDLS, CDR2 YYNGEE. V was pared by 2 bases and J by 2 bases, with 13 bases of the junction left unmatched. This chain uses TRBV9 with TRBJ2-7; the match to TRBD1 covers 7 bases. The sample taken for sequencing was peripheral blood. The sequence was obtained from a man aged 70-80 years with active COVID-19. Written as DNA, the CDR3 is TGTGCCAGCAGCGTTGGTCTCTCGGACAGGAACCCCTACGAGCAGTACTTC. This encodes CASSVGLSDRNPYEQYF.